This T cell receptor beta chain was sequenced during a study of blood T cells in healthy people across ages. A second about 7 to 11 cycle PCR used barcoded and J-beta primers. Via MiXCR, TCRdb re-called the 5' RACE reads, giving one row per CDR3 protein. This sample has more than 1.4 million distinct CDR3 sequences, with roughly 45% found just once. Total RNA amounts of at least 6 micrograms were extracted per sample. There are a few counts of this clonotype. This CDR3 has 14 amino acids. V was pared by 2 bases and J by 6 bases, with 4 bases of the junction left unmatched. The receptor was derived from a woman aged 18-29 years in good health. The chain joins TRBV12-3 or TRBV12-4 to TRBJ2-1; 7 nucleotides align to TRBD1. The source material was blood. The CDR3 bases are TGTGCCAGCAGTTTAAGGTCAGGGGGCAATGAGCAGTTCTTC. Its protein is CASSLRSGGNEQFF.